This entry lists 15 T cell receptor beta chains sequenced from one sample in a study of cytomegalovirus exposure and HLA in healthy donors. With 60 Vbeta and 13 Jbeta primers, the PCR was carried out. Here immunoSEQ multiplex PCR was the method, and the copy in TCRdb shows in-frame clones only, minus some. Of roughly 100,000 clones in the sample, 15% were seen once. Sequencing was carried out using PBMCs. Receptor source: a female donor in good health and CMV-seronegative.

This chain uses TRBV10-3 with TRBJ2-6; D is possibly TRBD1 (5 bases). The germline V and J ends were trimmed by 7 bases and 2 bases, with 15 bases remaining between them. Germline values: CDR1 ENHRY, CDR2 SYGVKD. There are 16 residues in the CDR3. The CDR3 is CAITSTLGAGANVLTF. CDR3 nucleotides: TGTGCCATCACCTCGACCCTAGGGGCTGGGGCCAACGTCCTGACTTTC.

The rearrangement links TRBV15 to TRBJ2-6; 10 bases are a match to TRBD1. This CDR3 comprises 18 residues. Germline CDR1 is LNHNV and CDR2 is YYDKDF (reference sequence). J gave up 3 bases and V 3 bases, and 8 bases lay outside the gene matches. The DNA of the CDR3 is TGTGCCACCAGCAGGACCTGGACAGGGGGTGGTGGGGCCAACGTCCTGACTTTC. It specifies CATSRTWTGGGGANVLTF.

This clone was observed a handful of times. The V call is TRBV15, the J call TRBJ2-7; possible D gene TRBD2, 6 bases. The germline V gene encodes CDR1 LNHNV and CDR2 YYDKDF (reference sequence). The CDR3 totals 15 residues. V was pared by 0 bases and J by 3 bases, with 12 bases between. The CDR3 sequence: CATSREGGIDYEQYF. The CDR3 DNA reads TGTGCCACCAGCAGAGAGGGCGGGATAGACTACGAGCAGTACTTC.

This clone has just a few counts. This chain links TRBV7-9 with TRBJ2-2; D perhaps matches TRBD2 (5 bases). The CDR3 has 15 residues. Germline loops: CDR1 SEHNR, CDR2 FQNEAQ (reference sequence). Deletions cut 5 bases from V and 7 bases from J, with 17 bases between. CDR3 DNA: TGTGCCAGCAGCCTCCCGACTGGAGGTGGCGGGGAGCTGTTTTTT. This gives the protein CASSLPTGGGGELFF.

This clone is termed medium-sized. This chain joins TRBV28 and TRBJ1-5; perhaps TRBD1 as D (5 bases). The CDR3 runs to 13 residues. V was shortened by 8 bases and J by 2 bases, with 10 bases between the two germline ends. CDR1 and CDR2 (germline): MDHEN, SYDVKM. CDR3 loop: CASQFRGNQPQHF. The CDR3 region has the DNA TGTGCCAGCCAGTTCAGGGGCAATCAGCCCCAGCATTTT.

The chain couples TRBV5-1 to TRBJ1-1; 7 bases match TRBD1. J was trimmed by 4 bases and V by 3 bases; bases with no gene match: 9. Germline V gene lookup returns CDR1 SGHRS and CDR2 YFSETQ. The CDR3 runs to 15 residues. For the CDR3, the DNA is TGCGCCAGCAGCTCATTACAGGGGAGGAGCACTGAAGCTTTCTTT. Protein sequence: CASSSLQGRSTEAFF.

This clone has just a few counts. This chain connects TRBV29-1 to TRBJ2-3, with TRBD1 matching over 12 bases. Germline V gene lookup returns CDR1 SQVTM and CDR2 ANQGSEA. The CDR3 is 14 amino acids. The trim removed 3 bases at V and 4 bases at J, leaving 2 bases unmatched. The CDR3: CSVEGTGGPDTQYF. The CDR3 DNA is TGCAGCGTTGAGGGGACAGGGGGCCCAGATACGCAGTATTTT.

In its sample, this clone was seen a few times. The CDR3 DNA is TGCAGCGTTGGGCTAGCGGGAGTCCGTTACGAGCAGTACTTC. Translation: CSVGLAGVRYEQYF. The chain links TRBV29-1 to TRBJ2-7, with 10 positions matching TRBD2. This CDR3 has 14 amino acids. Germline V gene data show CDR1 as SQVTM and CDR2 as ANQGSEA. With 4 bases clipped from V and 4 bases from J, the junction kept 7 bases outside the gene matches.

The gene calls are TRBV28 and TRBJ2-2, with 7 bases aligning to TRBD1. Germline CDR1 MDHEN, CDR2 SYDVKM. The CDR3 sequence is 16 residues long. The V and J ends lost 7 bases and 6 bases, in that order; junction bases with no gene match: 14. This CDR3 reads CASNTLYNRGAGELFF. The CDR3 DNA follows: TGTGCCAGCAACACCCTATATAACAGGGGCGCCGGGGAGCTGTTTTTT. The full variable domain, its missing parts supplied by reference TRBV28 and TRBJ2-2, is DVKVTQSSRYLVKRTGEKVFLECVQDMDHENMFWYRQDPGLGLRLIYFSYDVKMKEKGDIPEGYSVSREKKERFSLILESASTNQTSMYLCASNTLYNRGAGELFFGEGSRLTVL.

The chain recombines TRBV7-2 with TRBJ2-2, with 11 positions matching TRBD2. Trimming removed 6 bases from V and 3 bases from J; junction bases left unmatched: 6. The CDR3 is made up of 16 amino acids. The germline CDR1 and CDR2 sequences are SGHTA and FQGNSA. CDR3 DNA: TGTGCCAGCAGACGACTAGCGGGGAACCACACCGGGGAGCTGTTTTTT. This encodes CASRRLAGNHTGELFF.

The genes are TRBV7-2 and TRBJ1-2, with D tentatively TRBD1 (6 bases). The CDR3 covers 15 residues. The germline gives CDR1 SGHTA, CDR2 FQGNSA. Trimming took 4 bases from V and 4 from J, leaving 16 bases between them. DNA for the CDR3: TGTGCCAGCAGCTCCCAACAGGGTGATACCTATGGCTACACCTTC. This encodes CASSSQQGDTYGYTF. The full variable domain, completed using reference TRBV7-2 and TRBJ1-2, is GAGVSQSPSNKVTEKGKDVELRCDPISGHTALYWYRQSLGQGLEFLIYFQGNSAPDKSGLPSDRFSAERTGGSVSTLTIQRTQQEDSAVYLCASSSQQGDTYGYTFGSGTRLTVV.

The V and J genes are TRBV7-2 and TRBJ1-2; 8 bases agree with TRBD1. Germline V gene data show CDR1 as SGHTA and CDR2 as FQGNSA. The CDR3 loop spans 16 amino acids. Trimming cost V 4 bases and J 8 bases; bases outside gene matches: 15. CDR3 DNA: TGTGCCAGCAGCTCTCGGCCTGGACAGGGAGGTGGAGGCTACACCTTC. It encodes CASSSRPGQGGGGYTF.

The chain couples TRBV27 to TRBJ1-1; TRBD1 matches at 8 bases. The trim removed 5 bases at V and 5 bases at J, leaving 7 bases unmatched. Germline V gives CDR1 MNHEY, CDR2 SMNVEV (reference sequence). The CDR3 contains 14 residues. In DNA, the CDR3 is TGTGCCAGCAGTATGGGACAGGCGGGAACTGAAGCTTTCTTT. Translating gives CASSMGQAGTEAFF.

V usage is TRBV10-3 and J usage is TRBJ2-2, with 8 bases that match TRBD1. This CDR3 has 14 residues. Per the germline V gene, CDR1 is ENHRY and CDR2 is SYGVKD. V was clipped by 6 bases and J by 2 bases; unmatched bases: 2. CDR3 residues: CAIRGQANTGELFF. CDR3 coding DNA: TGTGCCATCAGGGGACAGGCAAACACCGGGGAGCTGTTTTTT.

The rearrangement uses TRBV6-5 and TRBJ1-1; 9 positions agree with TRBD1. Germline CDR1 is MNHEY and CDR2 is SVGAGI. V was pared by 0 bases and J by 3 bases, with 2 bases of the junction left unmatched. The CDR3 has 15 amino acids. The CDR3 DNA reads TGTGCCAGCAGTTACTCCGGGACAGGGTACACTGAAGCTTTCTTT. Encoded protein: CASSYSGTGYTEAFF.